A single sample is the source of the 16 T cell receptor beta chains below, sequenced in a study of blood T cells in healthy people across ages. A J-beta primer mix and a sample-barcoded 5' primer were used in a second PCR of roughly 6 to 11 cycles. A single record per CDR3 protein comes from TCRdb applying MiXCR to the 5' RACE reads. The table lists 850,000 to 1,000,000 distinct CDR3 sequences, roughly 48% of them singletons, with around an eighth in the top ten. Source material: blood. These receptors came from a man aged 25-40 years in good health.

The CDR3 DNA sequence: TGCAGCGTTAAAATACTAGCGGGGGCCGATACGCAGTATTTT. The encoded protein is CSVKILAGADTQYF. V and J are TRBV29-1 and TRBJ2-3; 11 nucleotides match TRBD2. V trimming: 5 bases; J trimming: 6 bases; junction bases outside the gene matches: 7. The CDR3 is 14 residues long. Germline loops: CDR1 SQVTM, CDR2 ANQGSEA.

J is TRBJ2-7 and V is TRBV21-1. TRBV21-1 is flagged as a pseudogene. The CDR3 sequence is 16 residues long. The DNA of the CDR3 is TGTGCCAGCAGCTACCGAACACCTTATTTCTTGTACGAGCAGTACTTC. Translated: CASSYRTPYFLYEQYF.

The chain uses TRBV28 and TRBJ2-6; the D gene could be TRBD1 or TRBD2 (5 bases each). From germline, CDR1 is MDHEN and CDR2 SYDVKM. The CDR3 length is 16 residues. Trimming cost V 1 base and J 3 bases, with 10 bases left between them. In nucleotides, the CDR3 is TGTGCCAGCAGTTTATTGGGGGTCGGTGGGGCCAACGTCCTGACTTTC. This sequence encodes CASSLLGVGGANVLTF.

As DNA, the CDR3 is TGTGCCAGCAGCTTAAGCGGGCCAACCTACGAGCAGTACTTC. Its protein is CASSLSGPTYEQYF. The V gene is TRBV7-8, the J gene TRBJ2-7; D is perhaps TRBD2 (6 bases). The V gene's germline CDR1 is SGHVS and CDR2 FQNEAQ. Trimming removed 2 bases at V and 2 bases at J, with 10 bases between. The CDR3 consists of 14 residues.

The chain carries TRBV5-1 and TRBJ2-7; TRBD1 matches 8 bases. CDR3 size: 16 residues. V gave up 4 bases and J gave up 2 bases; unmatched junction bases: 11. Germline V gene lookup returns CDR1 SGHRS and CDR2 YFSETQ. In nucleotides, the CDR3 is TGCGCCAGCAGCCCGCAGGGGACAGGCGAAACCTACGAGCAGTACTTC. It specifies CASSPQGTGETYEQYF. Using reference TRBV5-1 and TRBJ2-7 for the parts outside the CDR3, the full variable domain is KAGVTQTPRYLIKTRGQQVTLSCSPISGHRSVSWYQQTPGQGLQFLFEYFSETQRNKGNFPGRFSGRQFSNSRSEMNVSTLELGDSALYLCASSPQGTGETYEQYFGPGTRLTVT.

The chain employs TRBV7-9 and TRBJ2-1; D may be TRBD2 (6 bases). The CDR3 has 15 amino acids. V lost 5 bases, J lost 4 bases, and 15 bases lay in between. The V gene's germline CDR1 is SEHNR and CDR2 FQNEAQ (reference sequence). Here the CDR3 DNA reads TGTGCCAGCAGCGTGGCCGGGACTGGATACAATGAGCAGTTCTTC. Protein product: CASSVAGTGYNEQFF.

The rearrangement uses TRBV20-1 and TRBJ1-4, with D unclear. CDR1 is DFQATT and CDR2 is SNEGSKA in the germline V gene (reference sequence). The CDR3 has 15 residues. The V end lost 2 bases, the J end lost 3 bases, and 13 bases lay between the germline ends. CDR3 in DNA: TGCAGTGCTAGAAGGTCAACAGCAGCTAATGAAAAACTGTTTTTT. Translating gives CSARRSTAANEKLFF.

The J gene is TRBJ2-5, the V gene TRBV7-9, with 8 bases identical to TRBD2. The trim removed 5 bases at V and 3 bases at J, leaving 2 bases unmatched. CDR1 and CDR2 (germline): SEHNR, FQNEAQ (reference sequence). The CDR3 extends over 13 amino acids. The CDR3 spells CASSGSGKETQYF. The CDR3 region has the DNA TGTGCCAGCAGCGGTAGCGGGAAAGAGACCCAGTACTTC.

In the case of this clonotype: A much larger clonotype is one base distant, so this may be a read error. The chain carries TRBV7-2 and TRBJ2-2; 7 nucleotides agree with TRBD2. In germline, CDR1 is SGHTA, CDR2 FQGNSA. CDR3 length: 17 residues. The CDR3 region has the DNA TGTGCCAGCGGCTTTGGACTAGGGATCGGGAACACCGGGGAGCTGTTTTTT. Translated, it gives CASGFGLGIGNTGELFF.

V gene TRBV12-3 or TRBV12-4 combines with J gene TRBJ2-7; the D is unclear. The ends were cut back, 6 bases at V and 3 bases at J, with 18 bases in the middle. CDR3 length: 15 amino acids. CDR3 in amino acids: CASSLLRVGSYEQYF. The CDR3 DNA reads TGTGCCAGCAGCCTTTTACGAGTTGGCAGCTACGAGCAGTACTTC.

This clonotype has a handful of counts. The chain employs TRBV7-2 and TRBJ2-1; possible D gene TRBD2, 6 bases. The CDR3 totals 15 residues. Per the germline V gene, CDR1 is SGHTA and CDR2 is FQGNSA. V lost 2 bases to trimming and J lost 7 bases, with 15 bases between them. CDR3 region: CASSLSSRRENEQFF. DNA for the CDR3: TGTGCCAGCAGCTTATCGAGCAGGCGGGAAAATGAGCAGTTCTTC.

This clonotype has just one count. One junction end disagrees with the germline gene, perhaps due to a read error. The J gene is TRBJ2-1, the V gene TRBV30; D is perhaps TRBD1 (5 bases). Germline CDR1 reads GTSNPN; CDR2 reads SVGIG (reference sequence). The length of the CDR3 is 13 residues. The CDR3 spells CACTGIFYNERFF. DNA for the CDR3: TGTGCCTGCACAGGAATCTTTTACAATGAGCGGTTCTTC.

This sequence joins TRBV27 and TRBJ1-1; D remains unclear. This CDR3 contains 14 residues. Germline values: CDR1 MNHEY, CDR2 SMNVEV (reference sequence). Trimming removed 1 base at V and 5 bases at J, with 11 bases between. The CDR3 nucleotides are TGTGCCAGCAGTTTATACGGGGTTGAGACTGAAGCTTTCTTT. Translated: CASSLYGVETEAFF.

DNA of the CDR3: TGCAGCGTTGAAGATTCAGCCGGGCCAGCCTACGAGCAGTACTTC. Translated, it gives CSVEDSAGPAYEQYF. The chain links TRBV29-1 to TRBJ2-7, with D unclear. V was trimmed by 0 bases and J by 2 bases, leaving 14 bases between them. The CDR3 loop spans 15 amino acids. Looked up from germline, CDR1 is SQVTM and CDR2 is ANQGSEA.

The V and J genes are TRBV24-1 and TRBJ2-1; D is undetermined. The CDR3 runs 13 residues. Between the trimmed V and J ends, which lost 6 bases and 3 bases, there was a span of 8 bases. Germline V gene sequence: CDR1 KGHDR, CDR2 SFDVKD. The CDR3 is CATSSVGYNEQFF. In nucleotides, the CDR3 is TGTGCCACCAGTTCGGTCGGCTACAATGAGCAGTTCTTC.

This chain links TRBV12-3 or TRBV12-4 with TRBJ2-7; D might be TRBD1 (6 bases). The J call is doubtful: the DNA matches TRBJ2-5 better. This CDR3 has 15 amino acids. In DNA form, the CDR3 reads TGTGCCAGCAGTTTAGGTCGGGACAAGGGGCAGACCCAGTACTTC. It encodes CASSLGRDKGQTQYF.